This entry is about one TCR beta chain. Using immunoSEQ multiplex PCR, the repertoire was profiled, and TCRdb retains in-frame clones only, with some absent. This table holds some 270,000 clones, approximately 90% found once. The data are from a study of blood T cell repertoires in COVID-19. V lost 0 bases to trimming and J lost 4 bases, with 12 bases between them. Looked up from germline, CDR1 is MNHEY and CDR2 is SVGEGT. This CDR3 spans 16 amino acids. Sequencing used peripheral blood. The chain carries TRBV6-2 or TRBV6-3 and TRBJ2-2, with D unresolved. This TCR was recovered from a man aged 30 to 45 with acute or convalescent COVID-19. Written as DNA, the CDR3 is TGTGCCAGCAGTTACTCGAACTCTCTTTCCACCGGGGAGCTGTTTTTT. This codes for CASSYSNSLSTGELFF.